The 9 T cell receptor beta chains given below trace back to one sample, sequenced in a study of post-analysis software for immune sequencing data. Overall study findings and caveats: The study found TRBV5-6, TRBV5-1 and TRBV20-1 among five TRBV segments more frequent in patients than controls.

Their recognized antigens are unknown. Every TCR beta cDNA library bore unique molecular identifiers. MiXCR was run by TCRdb on the PCR reads, yielding one entry per CDR3 protein. In the table there are 740,000 or so distinct CDR3 sequences, roughly 50% of which are singletons. The sequenced sample consisted of blood. The receptors were sampled from a girl aged 5 to 17 with multiple sclerosis.

This clonotype was observed a handful of times. This chain connects TRBV7-9 to TRBJ2-1; TRBD2 aligns across 7 bases. Trimming at V came to 1 base and at J to 7 bases, leaving 16 bases not matched to a gene. Germline V gene data show CDR1 as SEHNR and CDR2 as FQNEAQ (reference sequence). This CDR3 contains 18 residues. The CDR3 here is CASSLVKGSGVPENEQFF. CDR3 in DNA: TGTGCCAGCAGCTTAGTTAAGGGGAGCGGGGTCCCCGAAAATGAGCAGTTCTTC.

J is TRBJ2-3 and V is TRBV3-1, with 13 bases lining up with TRBD2. Germline values: CDR1 LGHDT, CDR2 YNNKEL (reference sequence). Trimming removed 4 bases from V and 0 bases from J; junction bases left unmatched: 10. The CDR3 is made up of 19 amino acids. CDR3 sequence: CASSRGTSGAPRSTDTQYF. The DNA for the CDR3 is TGTGCCAGCAGCCGCGGGACTAGCGGGGCCCCGCGGAGCACAGATACGCAGTATTTT.

Details on this clonotype: The germline gene is not matched at one end of the junction; a read error may be the cause. This chain joins TRBV4-1 and TRBJ1-2; D remains unclear. CDR1 and CDR2 from the germline V gene are MGHRA and YSYEKL. The CDR3 runs 15 residues. For the CDR3, the DNA is TGCGCCGGCAGCCAAGATGGCGGAGTCGGCAATGGCTACACCTTC. This encodes CAGSQDGGVGNGYTF.

This clonotype was observed a handful of times. CDR3 coding DNA: TGCGCCAGCAGCTGGGGGGTCGGACAGGGGGCTTATGAGCAGTTCTTC. As protein: CASSWGVGQGAYEQFF. The chain carries TRBV5-1 and TRBJ2-1, with TRBD1 matching 11 bases. The CDR3 loop spans 16 amino acids. V gave up 3 bases and J gave up 8 bases; unmatched junction bases: 10. Germline V gene data show CDR1 as SGHRS and CDR2 as YFSETQ.

This clonotype was found a few times. This chain connects TRBV29-1 to TRBJ1-1; 7 nucleotides match TRBD1. Germline V gives CDR1 SQVTM, CDR2 ANQGSEA. V was clipped by 8 bases and J by 3 bases; unmatched bases: 3. The length of the CDR3 is 11 residues. CDR3 sequence reads: CSTTGDTEAFF. The CDR3 DNA reads as TGCAGCACCACAGGGGACACTGAAGCTTTCTTT. Drawing the rest from reference TRBV29-1 and TRBJ1-1, the complete variable domain is SAVISQKPSRDICQRGTSLTIQCQVDSQVTMMFWYRQQPGQSLTLIATANQGSEATYESGFVIDKFPISRPNLTFSTLTVSNMSPEDSSIYLCSTTGDTEAFFGQGTRLTVV.

Comment on this clonotype: A read error may account for a junction end that differs from germline. The chain has TRBV5-1 and TRBJ2-3; D not certain. The CDR3 contains 15 residues. Germline CDR1 reads SGHRS; CDR2 reads YFSETQ. The CDR3 sequence is CVSSLEGWFTDTQYF. CDR3 nucleotides: TGCGTCAGCAGCTTGGAAGGATGGTTCACAGATACGCAGTATTTT.

Concerning this clonotype itself: This clone may be a read error of a much larger clone one base away. The rearrangement joins TRBV15 to TRBJ1-2; 9 nucleotides line up with TRBD1. J lost 6 bases, V lost 4 bases, and 9 bases had no gene match. The CDR3 is 15 residues long. From germline, CDR1 is LNHNV and CDR2 YYDKDF (reference sequence). The CDR3 DNA follows: TGTGCCACCAGCACTCGACAGGGGGAGGGCCATGGCTACACCTTC. This codes for CATSTRQGEGHGYTF. Variable domain in full (rest from reference TRBV15 and TRBJ1-2): DAMVIQNPRYQVTQFGKPVTLSCSQTLNHNVMYWYQQKSSQAPKLLFHYYDKDFNNEADTPDNFQSRRPNTSFCFLDIRSPGLGDTAMYLCATSTRQGEGHGYTFGSGTRLTVV.

This clonotype turned up a few times. CDR3 loop: CASSLGTHTTEPYEQYF. Here the CDR3 DNA reads TGCGCCAGCAGCTTGGGCACCCATACGACAGAACCCTACGAGCAGTACTTC. The V gene is TRBV5-1, the J gene TRBJ2-7, with TRBD1 as a possible D gene (5 bases). Germline CDR1 reads SGHRS; CDR2 reads YFSETQ. V was trimmed by 0 bases and J by 2 bases, leaving 18 bases between them. The CDR3 extends over 17 amino acids.

The V call is TRBV5-1, the J call TRBJ2-1; a possible D gene is TRBD2 (7 bases). The germline V and J ends were trimmed by 3 bases and 8 bases, with 12 bases remaining between them. The CDR3 runs 13 residues. From germline, CDR1 is SGHRS and CDR2 YFSETQ. CDR3 in amino acids: CASSSGGGYEQFF. The CDR3 nucleotides are TGCGCCAGCAGCTCTGGGGGGGGCTATGAGCAGTTCTTC. Based on the CDR3 plus reference TRBV5-1 and TRBJ2-1, the full variable domain is KAGVTQTPRYLIKTRGQQVTLSCSPISGHRSVSWYQQTPGQGLQFLFEYFSETQRNKGNFPGRFSGRQFSNSRSEMNVSTLELGDSALYLCASSSGGGYEQFFGPGTRLTVL.